This T cell receptor beta chain was observed in a study of PD-1 blockade in mismatch repair-deficient tumors. As for the study in general: All were previously treated, progressing patients with 11 to 13 mismatch repair-deficient cancer types. Overall study findings and caveats: After pembrolizumab, tumor-resident clones rose rapidly, then generally contracted before radiologic responses.

The germline V gene has CDR1 MNHEY and CDR2 SVGAGI. V was shortened by 9 bases and J by 0 bases, with 9 bases between the two germline ends. This CDR3 is built from 13 residues. PCR or immunohistochemistry showed mismatch repair deficiency in every enrolled patient. TCRs were sequenced from three patients responding to pembrolizumab. Comments on this clone: Its specificity is not known.

This table comes from immunoSEQ multiplex PCR, and its TCRdb copy is limited to in-frame clones, with some not included. Altogether over 100,000 clones are present, about 74% being singletons, with the ten largest covering 4.5% to 5.5%. Sample: peripheral blood, taken about 60 weeks after starting pembrolizumab. This sequence was found in an adult with mismatch repair-deficient cancer. The gene calls are TRBV6-5 and TRBJ2-1; no clear D gene. The CDR3 reads CASRLNSYNEQFF. In DNA, the CDR3 is TGTGCCAGTCGACTGAACTCCTACAATGAGCAGTTCTTC.